Ten or more counts support the clone carrying this T cell receptor beta chain. Its antigen is undetermined. The data stem from a study of T-cell reconstitution after alpha-beta-depleted transplantation in children. Unique molecular identifiers featured in how the TCRbeta library was prepared. TCRdb independently ran MiXCR on the PCR reads; one entry per CDR3 protein. The sample has around 450,000 distinct CDR3 sequences, 15% to 20% seen once. General study points: After one year, T-cell counts and TCRbeta diversity mostly came from new T cells. From surviving recipient T cells and thymic progenitors came the high day-60 TCRbeta diversity observed in some patients. About two months after transplant, alpha-beta T cells reportedly came from several hundred expanded graft clones.

Trimming pared 2 bases from V and 5 bases from J, leaving 16 bases between. The length of the CDR3 is 15 residues. Germline lookup yields CDR1 SGHDT and CDR2 YYEEEE. V is TRBV5-6 and J is TRBJ1-2, with D hard to call. This TCR was recovered from a boy in the first two years of life who had a stem cell transplant for Wiskott-Aldrich syndrome, so the T cells may come from the graft donor. This specimen consisted of PBMCs, mostly from graft donor cells, obtained 360 days after TCRalphabeta/CD19-depleted stem cell transplant. The CDR3 coding sequence is TGTGCCAGCAGCTTTGCGGATTCAACGGAGTATGGCTACACCTTC. Translated, it gives CASSFADSTEYGYTF. The entire variable domain, with the rest obtained from reference TRBV5-6 and TRBJ1-2, is as follows: DAGVTQSPTHLIKTRGQQVTLRCSPKSGHDTVSWYQQALGQGPQFIFQYYEEEERQRGNFPDRFSGHQFPNYSSELNVNALLLGDSALYLCASSFADSTEYGYTFGSGTRLTVV.